The T cell receptor beta chain described here comes from a study of CD8+ T cells in alopecia areata. Study-level information: Treated patients swallowed 5 to 10 mg of oral tofacitinib twice daily. Findings of the study overall: Significant decreases in scalp clonality and expanded CD8+ clones followed tofacitinib treatment.

The V end lost 1 base, the J end lost 4 bases, and 12 bases lay between the germline ends. Germline V lookup: CDR1 SGHTA, CDR2 FQGNSA. This CDR3 spans 15 amino acids. Sequencing used cDNA as its template, made by extracting RNA and reverse transcribing it. TCRdb keeps only in-frame clones here, not all; method: immunoSEQ multiplex PCR. The sample lists 150,000 to 200,000 clones; around three fifths were seen once. Note on this clone: Its cognate antigen is unknown.

This sample's treatment: oral pan-JAK inhibitor, 5-10 mg twice daily. The V gene is TRBV7-2, the J gene TRBJ2-3; the D is unclear. Sequenced here: CD8+ T cells sorted from blood, sampled at week 24, from a patient treated with tofacitinib. The source is a human donor with alopecia areata. The CDR3 DNA reads TGTGCCAGCAGCTTAGGGGTCATTCAGCCAGATACGCAGTATTTT. Translating gives CASSLGVIQPDTQYF.